This TCR beta chain was identified during a study of blood T cell repertoires in COVID-19. Study at large: Acute and convalescent COVID-19 specimens originated in the United States, Italy and Spain.

Germline values: CDR1 LGHDT, CDR2 YNNKEL (reference sequence). CDR3 length: 15 amino acids. V gave up 4 bases and J gave up 6 bases; unmatched junction bases: 5. Per the original methods: Nucleated cell number was recorded as an estimate derived from reference gene primer amplification. Libraries were prepared by immunoSEQ multiplex PCR; TCRdb keeps only in-frame clonotypes and omits some of them. The V and J calls and clone size come from that table; D and trimming were worked out from the DNA. In the table there are 200,000 to 250,000 clones, roughly 88% of which are singletons. The V call is TRBV3-1 (or the pseudogene TRBV3-2), the J call TRBJ1-6, with TRBD1 matching 8 bases. The TCR comes from a man in his thirties or forties who had recovered from COVID-19. Sequencing was done on a sample of peripheral blood. The CDR3 bases are TGTGCCAGCAGCCGACTGACAGGGGCTAATTCACCCCTCCACTTT. Translating gives CASSRLTGANSPLHF.